This T cell receptor (beta chain) was captured by sequencing in a study of graft-versus-host responses after intestinal transplantation. On the study more broadly: Isolated intestinal, liver-intestinal, or multivisceral transplants were what recipients had. Broader study findings: Declines in HvG clones occurring early post-transplant were associated with peak circulating GvH clone levels. Detected in recipient marrow were GvH clones, some of which were first observed in ileum or blood.

This clone was counted a single time. Its antigen remains unidentified. In germline, CDR1 is SGHRS, CDR2 YFSETQ. With 5 bases clipped from V and 3 bases from J, the junction kept 6 bases outside the gene matches. The CDR3 is 16 residues long. Data came from immunoSEQ multiplex PCR; TCRdb stores just in-frame clones and leaves some out. The data show roughly 90,000 clones, more than 85% seen once. This sequence was found in a human donor who was the organ donor for an intestinal transplant. Sequencing was performed on unstimulated CD4+ T cells sorted from spleen or lymph node cells, taken before transplant. This chain joins TRBV5-1 and TRBJ2-5, with TRBD2 matching 14 bases. The chain's CDR3 is CASSRRLAGGEETQYF. CDR3 nucleotide sequence: TGCGCCAGCAGTCGCCGACTAGCGGGAGGGGAAGAGACCCAGTACTTC.